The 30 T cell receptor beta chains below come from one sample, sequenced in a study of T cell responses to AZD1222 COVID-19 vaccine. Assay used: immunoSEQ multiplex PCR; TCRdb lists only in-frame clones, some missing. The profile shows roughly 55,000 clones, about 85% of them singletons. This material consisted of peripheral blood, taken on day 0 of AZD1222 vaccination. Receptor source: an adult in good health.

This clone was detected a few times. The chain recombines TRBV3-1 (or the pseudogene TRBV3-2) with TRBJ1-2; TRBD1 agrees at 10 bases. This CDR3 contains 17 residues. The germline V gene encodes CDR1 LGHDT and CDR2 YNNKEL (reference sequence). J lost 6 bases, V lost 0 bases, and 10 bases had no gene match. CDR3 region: CASSQEGDRGPWDGYTF. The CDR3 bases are TGTGCCAGCAGCCAAGAAGGAGACAGGGGGCCATGGGATGGCTACACCTTC.

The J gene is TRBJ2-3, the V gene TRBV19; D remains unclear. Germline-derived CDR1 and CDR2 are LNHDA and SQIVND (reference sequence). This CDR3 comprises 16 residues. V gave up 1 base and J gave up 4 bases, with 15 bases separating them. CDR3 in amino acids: CASSIGAVLLSDTQYF. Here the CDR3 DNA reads TGTGCCAGTAGTATAGGGGCAGTCCTCTTATCAGATACGCAGTATTTT.

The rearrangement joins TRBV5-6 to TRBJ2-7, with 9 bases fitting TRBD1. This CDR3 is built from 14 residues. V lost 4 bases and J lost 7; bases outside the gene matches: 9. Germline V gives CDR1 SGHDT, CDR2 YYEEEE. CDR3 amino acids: CASSPGQGDREQYF. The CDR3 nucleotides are TGTGCCAGCAGCCCGGGACAGGGAGATAGGGAGCAGTACTTC.

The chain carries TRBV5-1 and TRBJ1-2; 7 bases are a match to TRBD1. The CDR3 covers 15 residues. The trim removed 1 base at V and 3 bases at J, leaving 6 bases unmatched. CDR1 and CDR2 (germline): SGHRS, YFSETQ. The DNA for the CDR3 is TGCGCCAGCAGCTTGCGTACAGGGGCCCACTATGGCTACACCTTC. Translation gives CASSLRTGAHYGYTF.

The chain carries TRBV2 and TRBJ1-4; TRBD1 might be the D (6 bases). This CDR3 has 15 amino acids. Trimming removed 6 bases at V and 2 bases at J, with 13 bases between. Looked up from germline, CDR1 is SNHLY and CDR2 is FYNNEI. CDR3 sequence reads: CASSLQGPTNEKLFF. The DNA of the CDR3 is TGTGCCAGCAGCTTACAGGGCCCGACTAATGAAAAACTGTTTTTT. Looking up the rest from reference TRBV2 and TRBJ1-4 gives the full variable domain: EPEVTQTPSHQVTQMGQEVILRCVPISNHLYFYWYRQILGQKVEFLVSFYNNEISEKSEIFDDQFSVERPDGSNFTLKIRSTKLEDSAMYFCASSLQGPTNEKLFFGSGTQLSVL.

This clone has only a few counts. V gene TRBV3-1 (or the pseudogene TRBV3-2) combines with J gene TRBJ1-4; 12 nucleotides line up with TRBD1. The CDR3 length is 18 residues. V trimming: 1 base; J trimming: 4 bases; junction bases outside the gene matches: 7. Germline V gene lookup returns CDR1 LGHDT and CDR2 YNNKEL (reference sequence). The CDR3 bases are TGTGCCAGCAGCCAAGGGGACAGGGGGCCTCTGGGTAATGAAAAACTGTTTTTT. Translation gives CASSQGDRGPLGNEKLFF.

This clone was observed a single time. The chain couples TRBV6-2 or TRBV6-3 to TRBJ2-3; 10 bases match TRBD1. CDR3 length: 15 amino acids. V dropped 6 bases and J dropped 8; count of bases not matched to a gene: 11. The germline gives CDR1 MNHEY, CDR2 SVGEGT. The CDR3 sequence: CASSKTTGGRGTQYF. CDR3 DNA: TGTGCCAGCAGCAAAACGACAGGGGGCAGAGGTACGCAGTATTTT.

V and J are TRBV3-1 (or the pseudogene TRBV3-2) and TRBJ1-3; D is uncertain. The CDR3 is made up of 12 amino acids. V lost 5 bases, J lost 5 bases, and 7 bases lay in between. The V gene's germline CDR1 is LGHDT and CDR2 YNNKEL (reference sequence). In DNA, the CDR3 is TGTGCCAGCAGCTACGCACGAAACACCATATATTTT. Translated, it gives CASSYARNTIYF.

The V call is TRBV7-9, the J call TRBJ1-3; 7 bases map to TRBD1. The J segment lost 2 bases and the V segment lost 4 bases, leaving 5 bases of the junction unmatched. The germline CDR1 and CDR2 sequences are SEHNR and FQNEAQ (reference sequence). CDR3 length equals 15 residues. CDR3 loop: CASSSKGGPGNTIYF. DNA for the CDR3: TGTGCCAGCAGCTCGAAAGGGGGCCCTGGAAACACCATATATTTT.

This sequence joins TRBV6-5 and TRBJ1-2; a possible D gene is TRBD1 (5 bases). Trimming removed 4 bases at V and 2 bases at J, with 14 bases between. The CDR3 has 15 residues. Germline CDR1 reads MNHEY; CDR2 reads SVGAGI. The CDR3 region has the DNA TGTGCCAGCAGTTCACTCTTAGGGACGAACTATGGCTACACCTTC. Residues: CASSSLLGTNYGYTF.

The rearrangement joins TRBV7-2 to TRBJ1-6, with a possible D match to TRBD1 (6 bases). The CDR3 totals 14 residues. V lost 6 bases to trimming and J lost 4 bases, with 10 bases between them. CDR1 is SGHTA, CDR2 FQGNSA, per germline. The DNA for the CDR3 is TGTGCCAGCAGGCAGGACAGATATAATTCACCCCTCCACTTT. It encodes CASRQDRYNSPLHF.

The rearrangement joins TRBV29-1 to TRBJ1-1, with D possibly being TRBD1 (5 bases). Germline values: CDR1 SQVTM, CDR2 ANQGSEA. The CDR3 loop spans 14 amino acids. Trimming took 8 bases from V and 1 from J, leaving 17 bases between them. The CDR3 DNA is TGCAGCTTCGTGAGGGGCCTATCGAACACTGAAGCTTTCTTT. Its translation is CSFVRGLSNTEAFF. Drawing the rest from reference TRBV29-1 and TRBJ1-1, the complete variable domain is SAVISQKPSRDICQRGTSLTIQCQVDSQVTMMFWYRQQPGQSLTLIATANQGSEATYESGFVIDKFPISRPNLTFSTLTVSNMSPEDSSIYLCSFVRGLSNTEAFFGQGTRLTVV.

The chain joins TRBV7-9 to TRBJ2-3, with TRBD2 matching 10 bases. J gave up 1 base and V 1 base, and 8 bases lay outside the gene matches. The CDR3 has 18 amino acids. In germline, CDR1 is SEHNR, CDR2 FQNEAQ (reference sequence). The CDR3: CASSLGRLTSGGTDTQYF. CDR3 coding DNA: TGTGCCAGCAGCTTAGGGCGCCTCACTAGCGGGGGCACAGATACGCAGTATTTT. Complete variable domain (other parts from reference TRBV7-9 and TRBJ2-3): DTGVSQNPRHKITKRGQNVTFRCDPISEHNRLYWYRQTLGQGPEFLTYFQNEAQLEKSRLLSDRFSAERPKGSFSTLEIQRTEQGDSAMYLCASSLGRLTSGGTDTQYFGPGTRLTVL.

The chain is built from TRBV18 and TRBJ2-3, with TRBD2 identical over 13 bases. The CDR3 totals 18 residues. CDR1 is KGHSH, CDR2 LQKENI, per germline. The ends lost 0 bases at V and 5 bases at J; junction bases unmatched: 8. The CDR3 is CASSPPGLAGRKGDTQYF. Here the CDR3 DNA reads TGTGCCAGCTCACCACCGGGACTAGCGGGACGGAAAGGAGATACGCAGTATTTT. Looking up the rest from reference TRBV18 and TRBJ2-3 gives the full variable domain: NAGVMQNPRHLVRRRGQEARLRCSPMKGHSHVYWYRQLPEEGLKFMVYLQKENIIDESGMPKERFSAEFPKEGPSILRIQQVVRGDSAAYFCASSPPGLAGRKGDTQYFGPGTRLTVL.

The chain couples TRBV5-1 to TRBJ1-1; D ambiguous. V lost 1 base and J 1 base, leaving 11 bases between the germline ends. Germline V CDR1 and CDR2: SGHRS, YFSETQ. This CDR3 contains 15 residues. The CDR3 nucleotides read TGCGCCAGCAGCTTGCTTGGGGTGAGGAACACTGAAGCTTTCTTT. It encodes CASSLLGVRNTEAFF.

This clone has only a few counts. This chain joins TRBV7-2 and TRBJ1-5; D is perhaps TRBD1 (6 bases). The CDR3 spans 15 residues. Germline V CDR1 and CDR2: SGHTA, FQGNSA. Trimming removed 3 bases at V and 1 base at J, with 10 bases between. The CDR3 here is CASSFSQGSNQPQHF. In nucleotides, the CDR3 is TGTGCCAGCAGCTTTTCCCAGGGGAGCAATCAGCCCCAGCATTTT.

CDR3 protein: CASRKTGSNEQFF. The CDR3 region has the DNA TGTGCCAGCAGGAAAACAGGGTCCAATGAGCAGTTCTTC. V gene TRBV6-5 combines with J gene TRBJ2-1; possible D gene TRBD1, 6 bases. From germline, CDR1 is MNHEY and CDR2 SVGAGI. CDR3 size: 13 residues. Trimming left V 6 bases short and J 6 bases short, with 12 bases between.

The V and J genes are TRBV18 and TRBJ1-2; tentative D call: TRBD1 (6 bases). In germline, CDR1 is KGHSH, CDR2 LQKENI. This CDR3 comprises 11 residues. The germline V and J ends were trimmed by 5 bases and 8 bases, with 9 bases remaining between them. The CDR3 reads CASSGGEGYTF. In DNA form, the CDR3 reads TGTGCCAGCTCAGGGGGCGAAGGCTACACCTTC.

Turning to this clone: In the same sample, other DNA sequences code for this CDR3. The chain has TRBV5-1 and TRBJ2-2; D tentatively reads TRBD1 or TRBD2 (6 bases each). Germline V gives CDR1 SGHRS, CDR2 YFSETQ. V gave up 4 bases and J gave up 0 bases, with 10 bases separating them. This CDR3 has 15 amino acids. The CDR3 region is CASSLGGTNTGELFF. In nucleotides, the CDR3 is TGCGCCAGCAGCCTGGGGGGCACGAACACCGGGGAGCTGTTTTTT. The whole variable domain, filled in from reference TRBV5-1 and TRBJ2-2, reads KAGVTQTPRYLIKTRGQQVTLSCSPISGHRSVSWYQQTPGQGLQFLFEYFSETQRNKGNFPGRFSGRQFSNSRSEMNVSTLELGDSALYLCASSLGGTNTGELFFGEGSRLTVL.

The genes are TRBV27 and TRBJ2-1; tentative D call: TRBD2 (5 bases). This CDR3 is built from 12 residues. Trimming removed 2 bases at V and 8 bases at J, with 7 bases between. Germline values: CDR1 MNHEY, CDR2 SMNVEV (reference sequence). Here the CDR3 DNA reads TGTGCCAGCAGTTTAGGAGGTGATGAGCAGTTCTTC. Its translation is CASSLGGDEQFF.

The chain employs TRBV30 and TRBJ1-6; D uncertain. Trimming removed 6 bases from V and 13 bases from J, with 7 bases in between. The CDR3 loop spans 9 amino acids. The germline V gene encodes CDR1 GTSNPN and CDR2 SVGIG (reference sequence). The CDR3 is CACRGPLHF. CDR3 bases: TGTGCCTGCCGAGGGCCCCTCCACTTT.

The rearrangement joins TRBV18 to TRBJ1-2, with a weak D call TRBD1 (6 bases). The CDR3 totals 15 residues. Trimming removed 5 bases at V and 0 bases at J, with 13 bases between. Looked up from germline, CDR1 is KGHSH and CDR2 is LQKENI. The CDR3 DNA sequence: TGTGCCAGCTCAGAACCAAACAGGGCTAACTATGGCTACACCTTC. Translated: CASSEPNRANYGYTF. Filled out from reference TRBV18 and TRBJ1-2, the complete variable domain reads NAGVMQNPRHLVRRRGQEARLRCSPMKGHSHVYWYRQLPEEGLKFMVYLQKENIIDESGMPKERFSAEFPKEGPSILRIQQVVRGDSAAYFCASSEPNRANYGYTFGSGTRLTVV.

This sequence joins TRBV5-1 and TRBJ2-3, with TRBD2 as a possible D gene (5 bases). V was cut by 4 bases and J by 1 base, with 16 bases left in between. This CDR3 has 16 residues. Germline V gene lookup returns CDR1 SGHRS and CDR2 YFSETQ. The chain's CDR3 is CASSPGLSEGTDTQYF. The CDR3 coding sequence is TGCGCCAGCAGCCCCGGACTGTCGGAGGGCACAGATACGCAGTATTTT.

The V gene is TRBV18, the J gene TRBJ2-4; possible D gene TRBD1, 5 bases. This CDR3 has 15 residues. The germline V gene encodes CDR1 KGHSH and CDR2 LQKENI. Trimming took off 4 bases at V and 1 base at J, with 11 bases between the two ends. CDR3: CASSRKPGAKNIQYF. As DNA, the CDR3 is TGTGCCAGCTCACGGAAGCCAGGGGCCAAAAACATTCAGTACTTC.

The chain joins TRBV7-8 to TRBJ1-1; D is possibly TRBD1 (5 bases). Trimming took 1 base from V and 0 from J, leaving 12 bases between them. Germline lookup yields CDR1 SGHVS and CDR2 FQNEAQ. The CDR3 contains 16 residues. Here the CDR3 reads CASSLGRVAVNTEAFF. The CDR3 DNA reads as TGTGCCAGCAGCTTAGGCAGGGTCGCGGTGAACACTGAAGCTTTCTTT.

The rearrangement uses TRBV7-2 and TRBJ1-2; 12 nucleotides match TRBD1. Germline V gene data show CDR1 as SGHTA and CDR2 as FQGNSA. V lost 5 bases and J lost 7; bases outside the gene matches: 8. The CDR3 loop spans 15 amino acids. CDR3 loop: CASSLLGQGASGYTF. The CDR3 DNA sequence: TGTGCCAGCAGCCTATTGGGACAGGGGGCGAGTGGCTACACCTTC.

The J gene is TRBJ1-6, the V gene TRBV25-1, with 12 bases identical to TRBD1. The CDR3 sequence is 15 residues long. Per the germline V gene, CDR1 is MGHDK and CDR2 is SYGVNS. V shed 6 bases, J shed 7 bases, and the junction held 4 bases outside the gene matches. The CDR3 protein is CASRGGTGGNSPLHF. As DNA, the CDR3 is TGTGCCAGCAGGGGGGGGACAGGGGGCAATTCACCCCTCCACTTT.

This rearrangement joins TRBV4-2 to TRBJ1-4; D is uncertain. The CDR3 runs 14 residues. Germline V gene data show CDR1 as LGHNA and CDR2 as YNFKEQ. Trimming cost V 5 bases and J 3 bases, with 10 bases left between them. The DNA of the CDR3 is TGTGCCAGCAGCTACCGGACGGCTAATGAAAAACTGTTTTTT. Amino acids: CASSYRTANEKLFF.

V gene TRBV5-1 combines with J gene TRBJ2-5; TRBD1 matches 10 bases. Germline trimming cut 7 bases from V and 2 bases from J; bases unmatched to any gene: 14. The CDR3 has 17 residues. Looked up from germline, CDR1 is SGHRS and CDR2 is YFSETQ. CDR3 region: CASGSHLGQGPQETQYF. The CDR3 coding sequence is TGCGCCAGCGGCTCCCATCTGGGACAGGGGCCTCAAGAGACCCAGTACTTC.

The CDR3 protein is CAISDQQAGSNYGYTF. Written as DNA, the CDR3 is TGTGCCATCAGTGACCAACAGGCCGGGAGTAACTATGGCTACACCTTC. V usage is TRBV10-3 and J usage is TRBJ1-2; the D gene is possibly TRBD1 (5 bases). Trimming removed 3 bases at V and 1 base at J, with 15 bases between. Germline V gene lookup returns CDR1 ENHRY and CDR2 SYGVKD. This CDR3 region has 16 residues.